These 31 T cell receptor beta chains were sequenced from one sample in a study of T cell responses to AZD1222 COVID-19 vaccine (dated by TCRdb to the early 2020s). Library creation used the immunoSEQ multiplex PCR assay. The clones in this table, taken by TCRdb from immuneACCESS, are in-frame only. Not every clone is retained; where verified, under half of the shortfall comes from an unresolved V gene, and the cause of the rest is unknown. The sample data list some 110,000 clones, and approximately 88% of these were observed just once. The ten largest clones add up to more than 4% of the sample. This sample's time point label indicates: baseline before first vaccination. Sequences were derived from peripheral blood, sampled on day 0 of AZD1222 vaccination. The origin of the receptors is an adult in good health.

V is TRBV6-5 and J is TRBJ1-3; D gene ambiguous. Trimming left V 9 bases short and J 4 bases short, with 16 bases between. Germline assignment: CDR1 MNHEY and CDR2 SVGAGI. The CDR3 runs 14 residues. The CDR3 loop reads CASKNPARGNTIYF. The CDR3 region has the DNA TGTGCCAGTAAAAACCCAGCGAGAGGAAACACCATATATTTT.

The chain carries TRBV19 and TRBJ2-1, with D unclear. The CDR3 totals 14 residues. Deletions cut 3 bases from V and 8 bases from J, with 14 bases between. Per the germline V gene, CDR1 is LNHDA and CDR2 is SQIVND (reference sequence). CDR3 coding DNA: TGTGCCAGTAGTATCGTGGGTAATGGGTATGAGCAGTTCTTC. Translation gives CASSIVGNGYEQFF.

This clone has a handful of counts. The J gene is TRBJ1-5, the V gene TRBV7-2, with unresolved D. The germline V gene encodes CDR1 SGHTA and CDR2 FQGNSA. Deletions cut 5 bases from V and 7 bases from J, with 18 bases between. The length of the CDR3 is 15 residues. As DNA, the CDR3 is TGTGCCAGCAGCCTAAATGGAGGTTTGGGGCAGCCCCAGCATTTT. Translating gives CASSLNGGLGQPQHF.

In nucleotides, the CDR3 is TGTGCCAGCAGCCGACAGGGGGCCAGCTCCTATAATTCACCCCTCCACTTT. Its protein product is CASSRQGASSYNSPLHF. The chain carries TRBV13 and TRBJ1-6; 10 bases match TRBD1. The length of the CDR3 is 17 residues. Trimming cost V 5 bases and J 0 bases; bases outside gene matches: 4. Germline values: CDR1 PRHDT, CDR2 FYEKMQ (reference sequence).

The chain combines TRBV9 with TRBJ2-5; D is possibly TRBD1 or TRBD2 (6 bases each). The CDR3 sequence is 16 residues long. Germline assignment: CDR1 SGDLS and CDR2 YYNGEE. V gave up 3 bases and J gave up 2 bases, with 17 bases separating them. This CDR3 is CASSAGVRGGQETQYF. The CDR3 coding sequence is TGTGCCAGCAGCGCGGGGGTCAGGGGTGGTCAAGAGACCCAGTACTTC. The full variable domain, rest sourced from reference TRBV9 and TRBJ2-5, is DSGVTQTPKHLITATGQRVTLRCSPRSGDLSVYWYQQSLDQGLQFLIQYYNGEERAKGNILERFSAQQFPDLHSELNLSSLELGDSALYFCASSAGVRGGQETQYFGPGTRLLVL.

In the case of this clone: Other DNA sequences in the sample encode the same CDR3. The CDR3: CASSFPNTEAFF. In DNA form, the CDR3 reads TGTGCCAGCAGCTTTCCGAACACTGAAGCTTTCTTT. The chain joins TRBV7-9 to TRBJ1-1; no clear D gene. Germline lookup yields CDR1 SEHNR and CDR2 FQNEAQ (reference sequence). V dropped 3 bases and J dropped 1 base, with 3 bases sitting between them. The CDR3 runs to 12 residues.

V usage is TRBV5-1 and J usage is TRBJ2-1, with no clear D. This CDR3 has 13 residues. V gave up 4 bases and J gave up 6 bases, with 11 bases separating them. The germline gives CDR1 SGHRS, CDR2 YFSETQ. CDR3 in amino acids: CASSRPLANEQFF. The DNA of the CDR3 is TGCGCCAGCAGCCGGCCTCTGGCCAATGAGCAGTTCTTC.

The chain links TRBV6-5 to TRBJ1-2; D gene uncertain. The CDR3 contains 14 residues. Trimming removed 4 bases from V and 8 bases from J, with 17 bases in between. The germline V gene encodes CDR1 MNHEY and CDR2 SVGAGI. The CDR3 here is CASSSDWTRGGYTF. The CDR3 coding sequence is TGTGCCAGCAGTTCAGATTGGACCCGAGGGGGCTACACCTTC.

This clone occurred a few times. The chain combines TRBV9 with TRBJ2-1, with D perhaps being TRBD1 or TRBD2 (5 bases each). Germline assignment: CDR1 SGDLS and CDR2 YYNGEE. CDR3 size: 14 residues. Trimming shortened V by 6 bases and J by 4 bases, and 14 bases separated the two germline ends. CDR3 nucleotide sequence: TGTGCCAGCAATAATGGGGACCTATACAATGAGCAGTTCTTC. Translated, it gives CASNNGDLYNEQFF. Filled out from reference TRBV9 and TRBJ2-1, the complete variable domain reads DSGVTQTPKHLITATGQRVTLRCSPRSGDLSVYWYQQSLDQGLQFLIQYYNGEERAKGNILERFSAQQFPDLHSELNLSSLELGDSALYFCASNNGDLYNEQFFGPGTRLTVL.

CDR3 sequence reads: CASSSPPGQPQHF. In DNA, the CDR3 is TGTGCCAGCAGCTCCCCCCCGGGTCAGCCCCAGCATTTT. This chain connects TRBV12-3 or TRBV12-4 to TRBJ1-5; D unresolved. This CDR3 spans 13 amino acids. Trimming took 6 bases from V and 6 from J, leaving 12 bases between them.

Here the CDR3 reads CATSDGGQGILEQYF. In nucleotides, the CDR3 is TGTGCCACCAGTGATGGCGGACAGGGTATATTAGAGCAGTACTTC. This chain connects TRBV24-1 to TRBJ2-7, with 8 positions matching TRBD1. The V gene's germline CDR1 is KGHDR and CDR2 SFDVKD. V was pared by 3 bases and J by 7 bases, with 10 bases of the junction left unmatched. CDR3 length: 15 residues.

This clone was detected a few times. The chain has TRBV5-1 and TRBJ2-5, with D perhaps TRBD1 or TRBD2 (5 bases each). V shed 2 bases and J shed 1 base, with 9 bases lying between them. The CDR3 covers 14 residues. The germline V gene has CDR1 SGHRS and CDR2 YFSETQ. The CDR3 loop is CASSLPGPQETQYF. The CDR3 DNA is TGCGCCAGCAGCTTACCGGGACCCCAAGAGACCCAGTACTTC. Using reference TRBV5-1 and TRBJ2-5 for the parts outside the CDR3, the full variable domain is KAGVTQTPRYLIKTRGQQVTLSCSPISGHRSVSWYQQTPGQGLQFLFEYFSETQRNKGNFPGRFSGRQFSNSRSEMNVSTLELGDSALYLCASSLPGPQETQYFGPGTRLLVL.

This chain joins TRBV5-1 and TRBJ2-1; a weak D match, TRBD1 (5 bases). This CDR3 comprises 15 residues. V lost 0 bases and J lost 5, with 12 bases in between. Germline CDR1 is SGHRS and CDR2 is YFSETQ. The chain's CDR3 is CASSLEGVPNNEQFF. The DNA of the CDR3 is TGCGCCAGCAGCTTGGAAGGGGTACCCAACAATGAGCAGTTCTTC.

The V call is TRBV4-1, the J call TRBJ2-1; unclear D gene. This CDR3 contains 15 residues. CDR1 and CDR2 (germline): MGHRA, YSYEKL. Trimming left V 8 bases short and J 0 bases short, with 14 bases between. The CDR3 region is CASYLVPGSYNEQFF. CDR3 bases: TGCGCCAGCTACCTTGTCCCAGGCTCCTACAATGAGCAGTTCTTC.

The J gene is TRBJ1-4, the V gene TRBV6-1, with a tentative D call TRBD1 (5 bases). V lost 2 bases to trimming and J lost 8 bases, with 9 bases between them. Germline CDR1 reads MNHNS; CDR2 reads SASEGT. The CDR3 sequence is 13 residues long. The CDR3 DNA is TGTGCCAGCAGTGAATGGGGACCCGAAAAACTGTTTTTT. It yields the protein CASSEWGPEKLFF.

J is TRBJ2-7 and V is TRBV6-1; the D is unclear. Per the germline V gene, CDR1 is MNHNS and CDR2 is SASEGT. CDR3 size: 14 residues. Deletions cut 0 bases from V and 4 bases from J, with 10 bases between. The CDR3 DNA sequence: TGTGCCAGCAGTGAAGCGGTTCGAACTTACGAGCAGTACTTC. It specifies CASSEAVRTYEQYF.

The J gene is TRBJ2-1, the V gene TRBV11-3, with 7 positions matching TRBD2. The CDR3 covers 15 residues. Germline lookup yields CDR1 SGHNT and CDR2 YENEEA. The J segment lost 4 bases and the V segment lost 2 bases, leaving 5 bases of the junction unmatched. CDR3 residues: CASSLIGGNYNEQFF. The CDR3 coding sequence is TGTGCCAGCAGCTTAATCGGGGGGAATTACAATGAGCAGTTCTTC. The variable domain in full, with the rest retrieved from reference TRBV11-3 and TRBJ2-1, is EAGVVQSPRYKIIEKKQPVAFWCNPISGHNTLYWYLQNLGQGPELLIRYENEEAVDDSQLPKDRFSAERLKGVDSTLKIQPAELGDSAVYLCASSLIGGNYNEQFFGPGTRLTVL.

This chain uses TRBV19 with TRBJ2-4, with 9 bases identical to TRBD1. Unmatched junction bases numbered 4, after V lost 4 bases and J lost 6 bases. This CDR3 region has 14 residues. Germline CDR1 and CDR2: LNHDA and SQIVND (reference sequence). CDR3 sequence reads: CASSTGQGTNIQYF. The DNA of the CDR3 is TGTGCCAGTAGTACGGGACAGGGAACAAACATTCAGTACTTC.

The chain combines TRBV19 with TRBJ2-1, with D perhaps TRBD1 (5 bases). Trimming left V 3 bases short and J 8 bases short, with 14 bases between. Germline values: CDR1 LNHDA, CDR2 SQIVND (reference sequence). This CDR3 comprises 14 residues. This CDR3 reads CASSIQDIGDEQFF. In nucleotides, the CDR3 is TGTGCCAGTAGTATTCAGGACATTGGGGATGAGCAGTTCTTC.

The chain joins TRBV5-1 to TRBJ2-5, with D possibly being TRBD2 (6 bases). There are 15 residues in the CDR3. Germline V gives CDR1 SGHRS, CDR2 YFSETQ. Trimming took off 4 bases at V and 5 bases at J, with 18 bases between the two ends. The CDR3 sequence: CASSPQRGTSETQYF. Here the CDR3 DNA reads TGCGCCAGCAGCCCCCAACGGGGGACCTCTGAGACCCAGTACTTC.

The V and J genes are TRBV4-2 and TRBJ1-2; D is undetermined. CDR1 is LGHNA and CDR2 is YNFKEQ in the germline V gene. This CDR3 has 13 amino acids. V gave up 2 bases and J gave up 4 bases, with 8 bases separating them. In DNA, the CDR3 is TGTGCCAGCAGCCAATCGGCAGGCTATGGCTACACCTTC. Translation gives CASSQSAGYGYTF.

The J gene is TRBJ1-1, the V gene TRBV29-1, with a weak D call TRBD1 (5 bases). V lost 6 bases and J lost 3, with 11 bases in between. Germline V CDR1 and CDR2: SQVTM, ANQGSEA. The CDR3 length is 12 residues. The CDR3 protein is CSVDSWDTEAFF. As DNA, the CDR3 is TGCAGCGTCGACAGCTGGGACACTGAAGCTTTCTTT.

A few counts support this clone. V and J are TRBV7-2 and TRBJ2-1; TRBD1 agrees at 7 bases. CDR3 size: 15 residues. The trim removed 8 bases at V and 5 bases at J, leaving 12 bases unmatched. The germline CDR1 and CDR2 sequences are SGHTA and FQGNSA. CDR3: CASAVTGVVHNEQFF. For the CDR3, the DNA is TGTGCCAGCGCCGTAACAGGGGTCGTCCACAATGAGCAGTTCTTC.

The genes are TRBV21-1 and TRBJ2-6; the table's D call of TRBD2 was not tested on the DNA. TRBV21-1 is a pseudogene segment. This CDR3 is 16 amino acids long. CDR3 sequence: CALPLGSYSGANVLTF. DNA for the CDR3: TGTGCTTTACCCCTAGGCAGTTACTCTGGGGCCAACGTCCTGACTTTC.

The J gene is TRBJ1-2, the V gene TRBV2, with TRBD1 identical over 8 bases. V dropped 4 bases and J dropped 5; count of bases not matched to a gene: 6. CDR1 and CDR2 from the germline V gene are SNHLY and FYNNEI. CDR3 length: 14 residues. The CDR3 nucleotides read TGTGCCAGCAGTGGGACAGGGATTTCTTATGGCTACACCTTC. Translating gives CASSGTGISYGYTF.

This chain links TRBV5-4 with TRBJ1-6; D call uncertain. Per the germline V gene, CDR1 is SGHNT and CDR2 is YYREEE (reference sequence). The CDR3 is made up of 14 amino acids. The ends were cut back, 3 bases at V and 9 bases at J, with 13 bases in the middle. The CDR3 here is CASSSDDRGSPLHF. Here the CDR3 DNA reads TGTGCCAGCAGCTCGGACGATAGAGGTTCACCCCTCCACTTT.

The rearrangement links TRBV7-9 to TRBJ1-1; D call uncertain. Deletions cut 3 bases from V and 0 bases from J, with 8 bases between. The CDR3 is 14 amino acids. Germline assignment: CDR1 SEHNR and CDR2 FQNEAQ (reference sequence). CDR3 in amino acids: CASSFSALNTEAFF. The CDR3 coding sequence is TGTGCCAGCAGCTTCTCGGCGTTGAACACTGAAGCTTTCTTT.

The chain links TRBV21-1 to TRBJ2-4; the table's D call, TRBD2, was not checked against the DNA. TRBV21-1 is annotated as a pseudogene. CDR3 size: 19 residues. CDR3 nucleotide sequence: TGTGCCAGCAGCACGGATGGACTAGCGGGATACTGGGCCAAAAACATTCAGTACTTC. Translating it yields CASSTDGLAGYWAKNIQYF.

The rearrangement links TRBV9 to TRBJ2-3, with 13 bases fitting TRBD2. Germline V gene sequence: CDR1 SGDLS, CDR2 YYNGEE. Trimming removed 4 bases from V and 4 bases from J; junction bases left unmatched: 6. CDR3 length equals 16 residues. The CDR3 nucleotides read TGTGCCAGCAGCCTTACTAGCGGGGGGGTATCAGATACGCAGTATTTT. Translating gives CASSLTSGGVSDTQYF.

The DNA for the CDR3 is TGTGCCAGCAGCCCTGCTCTTTTGAACACTGAAGCTTTCTTT. It encodes CASSPALLNTEAFF. The V and J genes are TRBV28 and TRBJ1-1; D is unresolved. Trimming left V 6 bases short and J 0 bases short, with 11 bases between. CDR3 length equals 14 residues. The germline V gene has CDR1 MDHEN and CDR2 SYDVKM. The entire variable domain, with the rest obtained from reference TRBV28 and TRBJ1-1, is as follows: DVKVTQSSRYLVKRTGEKVFLECVQDMDHENMFWYRQDPGLGLRLIYFSYDVKMKEKGDIPEGYSVSREKKERFSLILESASTNQTSMYLCASSPALLNTEAFFGQGTRLTVV.

This sequence joins TRBV5-6 and TRBJ2-7; D tentatively fits TRBD1 or TRBD2 (5 bases each). Between the trimmed V and J ends, which lost 4 bases and 3 bases, there was a span of 17 bases. The germline V gene has CDR1 SGHDT and CDR2 YYEEEE. The CDR3 is 15 amino acids. The CDR3 loop reads CASSKGRSGNYEQYF. CDR3 bases: TGTGCCAGCAGCAAGGGACGTTCGGGGAACTACGAGCAGTACTTC.